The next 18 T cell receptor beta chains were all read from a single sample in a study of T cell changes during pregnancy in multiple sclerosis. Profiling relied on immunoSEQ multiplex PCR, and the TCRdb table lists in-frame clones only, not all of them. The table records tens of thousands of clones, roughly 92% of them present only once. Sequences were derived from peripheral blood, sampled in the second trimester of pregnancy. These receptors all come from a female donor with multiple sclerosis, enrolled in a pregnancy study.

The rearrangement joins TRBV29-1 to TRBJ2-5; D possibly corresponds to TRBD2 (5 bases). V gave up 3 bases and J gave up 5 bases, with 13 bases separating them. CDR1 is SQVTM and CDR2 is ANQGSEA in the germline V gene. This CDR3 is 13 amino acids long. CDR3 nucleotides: TGCAGCGTTGATTTGGTAGCGTTGGAGACCCAGTACTTC. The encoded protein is CSVDLVALETQYF.

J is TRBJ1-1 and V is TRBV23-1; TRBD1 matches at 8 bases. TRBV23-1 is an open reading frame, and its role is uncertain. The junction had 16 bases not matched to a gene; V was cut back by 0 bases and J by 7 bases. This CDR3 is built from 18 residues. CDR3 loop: CASSQSGSFGRGRFEAFF. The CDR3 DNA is TGCGCCAGCAGTCAATCGGGGTCATTCGGCAGGGGGCGCTTTGAAGCTTTCTTT.

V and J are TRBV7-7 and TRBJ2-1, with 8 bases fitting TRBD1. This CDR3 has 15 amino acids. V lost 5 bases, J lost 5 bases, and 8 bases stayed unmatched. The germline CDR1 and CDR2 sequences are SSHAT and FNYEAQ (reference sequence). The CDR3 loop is CASSPGQGNNNEQFF. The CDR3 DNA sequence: TGTGCCAGCAGCCCAGGACAGGGAAATAACAATGAGCAGTTCTTC.

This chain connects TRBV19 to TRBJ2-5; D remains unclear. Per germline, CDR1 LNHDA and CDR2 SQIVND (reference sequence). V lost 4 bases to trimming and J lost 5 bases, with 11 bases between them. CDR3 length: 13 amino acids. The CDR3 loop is CASSKRERETQYF. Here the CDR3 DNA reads TGTGCCAGTAGTAAGCGAGAGAGGGAGACCCAGTACTTC.

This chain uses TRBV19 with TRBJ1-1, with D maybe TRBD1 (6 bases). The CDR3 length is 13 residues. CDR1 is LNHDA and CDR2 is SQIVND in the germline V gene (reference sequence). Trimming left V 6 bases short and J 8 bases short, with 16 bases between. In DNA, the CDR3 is TGTGCCAGTAGCTACCGGGACACGGGAGAAGCTTTCTTT. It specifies CASSYRDTGEAFF. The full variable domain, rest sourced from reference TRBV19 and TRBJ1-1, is DGGITQSPKYLFRKEGQNVTLSCEQNLNHDAMYWYRQDPGQGLRLIYYSQIVNDFQKGDIAEGYSVSREKKESFPLTVTSAQKNPTAFYLCASSYRDTGEAFFGQGTRLTVV.

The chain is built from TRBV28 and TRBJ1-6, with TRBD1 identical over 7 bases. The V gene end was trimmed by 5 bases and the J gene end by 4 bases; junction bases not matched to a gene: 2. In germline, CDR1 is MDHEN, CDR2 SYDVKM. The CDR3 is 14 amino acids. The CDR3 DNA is TGTGCCAGCAGTGGGGGACAGTATAATTCACCCCTCCACTTT. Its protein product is CASSGGQYNSPLHF.

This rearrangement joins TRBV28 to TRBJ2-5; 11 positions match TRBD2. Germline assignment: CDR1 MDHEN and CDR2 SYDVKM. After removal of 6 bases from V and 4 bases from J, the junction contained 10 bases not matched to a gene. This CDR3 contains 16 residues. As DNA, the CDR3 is TGTGCCAGCAGCCTTAGCGGGAGGGCCCGAGGAGAGACCCAGTACTTC. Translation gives CASSLSGRARGETQYF.

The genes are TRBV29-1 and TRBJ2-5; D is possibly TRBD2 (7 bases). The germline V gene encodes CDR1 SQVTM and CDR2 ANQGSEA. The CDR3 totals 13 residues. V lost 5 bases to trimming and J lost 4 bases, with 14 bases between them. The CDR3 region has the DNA TGCAGCGTTCTAAGAGGGGGGGGAGAGACCCAGTACTTC. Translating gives CSVLRGGGETQYF.

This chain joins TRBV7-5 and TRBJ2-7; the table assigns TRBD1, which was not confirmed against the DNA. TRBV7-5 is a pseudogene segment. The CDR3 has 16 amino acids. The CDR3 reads CARSFYPGGKSYEQYF. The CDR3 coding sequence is TGTGCCAGAAGCTTCTATCCAGGGGGCAAGTCCTACGAGCAGTACTTC.

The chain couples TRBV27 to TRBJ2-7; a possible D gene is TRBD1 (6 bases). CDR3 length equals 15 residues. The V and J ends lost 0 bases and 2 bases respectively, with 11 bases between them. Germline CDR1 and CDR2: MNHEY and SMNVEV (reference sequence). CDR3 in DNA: TGTGCCAGCAGTTTATCTGGACAGTTACCCTACGAGCAGTACTTC. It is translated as CASSLSGQLPYEQYF.

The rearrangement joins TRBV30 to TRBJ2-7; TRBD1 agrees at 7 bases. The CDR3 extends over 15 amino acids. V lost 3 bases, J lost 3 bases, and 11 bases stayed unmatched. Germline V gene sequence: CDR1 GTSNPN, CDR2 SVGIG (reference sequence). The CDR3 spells CAWSDGTEHSYEQYF. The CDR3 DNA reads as TGTGCCTGGAGCGATGGGACAGAACATAGCTACGAGCAGTACTTC.

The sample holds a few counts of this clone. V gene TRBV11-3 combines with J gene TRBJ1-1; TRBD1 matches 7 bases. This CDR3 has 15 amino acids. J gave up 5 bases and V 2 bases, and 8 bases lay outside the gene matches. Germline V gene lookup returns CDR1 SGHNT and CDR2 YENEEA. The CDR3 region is CASSLTGDSSTEAFF. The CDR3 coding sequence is TGTGCCAGCAGCTTAACAGGGGATTCGTCTACTGAAGCTTTCTTT.

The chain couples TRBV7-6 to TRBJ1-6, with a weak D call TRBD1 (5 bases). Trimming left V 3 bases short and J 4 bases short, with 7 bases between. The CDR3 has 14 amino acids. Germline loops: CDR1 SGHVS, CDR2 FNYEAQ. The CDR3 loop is CASSFQGYNSPLHF. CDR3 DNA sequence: TGTGCCAGCAGCTTTCAGGGATATAATTCACCCCTCCACTTT. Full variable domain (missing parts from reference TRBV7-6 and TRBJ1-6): GAGVSQSPRYKVTKRGQDVALRCDPISGHVSLYWYRQALGQGPEFLTYFNYEAQQDKSGLPNDRFSAERPEGSISTLTIQRTEQRDSAMYRCASSFQGYNSPLHFGNGTRLTVT.

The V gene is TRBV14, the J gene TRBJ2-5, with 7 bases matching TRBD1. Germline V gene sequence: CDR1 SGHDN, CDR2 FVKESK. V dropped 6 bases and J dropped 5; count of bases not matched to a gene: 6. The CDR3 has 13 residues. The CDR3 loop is CASRLTGRETQYF. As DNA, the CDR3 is TGTGCCAGCAGATTGACAGGGCGGGAGACCCAGTACTTC.

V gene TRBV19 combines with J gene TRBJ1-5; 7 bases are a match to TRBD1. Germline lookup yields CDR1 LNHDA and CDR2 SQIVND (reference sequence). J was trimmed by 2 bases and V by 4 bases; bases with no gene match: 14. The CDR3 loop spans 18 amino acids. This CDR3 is CASSTPVTGFQGNQPQHF. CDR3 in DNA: TGTGCCAGTAGTACTCCAGTGACAGGGTTTCAAGGCAATCAGCCCCAGCATTTT.

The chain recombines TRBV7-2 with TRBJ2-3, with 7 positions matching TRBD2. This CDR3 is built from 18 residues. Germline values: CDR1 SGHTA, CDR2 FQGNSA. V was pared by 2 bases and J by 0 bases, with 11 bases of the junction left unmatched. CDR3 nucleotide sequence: TGTGCCAGCAGCTTAAGGTGGCGGGGGATCACTAGCACAGATACGCAGTATTTT. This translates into CASSLRWRGITSTDTQYF.

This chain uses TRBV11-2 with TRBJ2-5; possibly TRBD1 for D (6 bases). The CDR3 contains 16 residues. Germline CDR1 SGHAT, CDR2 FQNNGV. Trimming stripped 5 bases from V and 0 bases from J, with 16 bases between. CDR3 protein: CASSPPATGYQETQYF. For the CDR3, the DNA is TGTGCCAGCAGCCCCCCGGCCACAGGGTACCAAGAGACCCAGTACTTC.

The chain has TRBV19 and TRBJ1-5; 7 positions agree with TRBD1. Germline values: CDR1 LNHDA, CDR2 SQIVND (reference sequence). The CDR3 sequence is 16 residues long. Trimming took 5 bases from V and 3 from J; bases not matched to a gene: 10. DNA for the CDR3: TGTGCCAGTAGTTCTAAAACAGGGGCTCTCAATCAGCCCCAGCATTTT. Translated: CASSSKTGALNQPQHF. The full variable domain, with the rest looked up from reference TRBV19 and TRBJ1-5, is DGGITQSPKYLFRKEGQNVTLSCEQNLNHDAMYWYRQDPGQGLRLIYYSQIVNDFQKGDIAEGYSVSREKKESFPLTVTSAQKNPTAFYLCASSSKTGALNQPQHFGDGTRLSIL.